These T cell receptor beta chains were read from a single sample in a study of T cells in Graves' hyperthyroidism and ophthalmopathy. TCRdb re-analysed the multiplex PCR reads in MiXCR, keeping a single row per CDR3 protein. The sample lists 300,000 to 450,000 distinct CDR3 sequences, roughly 25% occurring once. The sample was blood. Source of these receptors: a man aged 50 or older with Graves' hyperthyroidism. Both conserved end residues are part of each CDR3. A D gene is named only where the DNA matches it firmly. Rows may omit the clone size; those that give it use once, few, many or a size class.

v_gene	j_gene	d_gene	abundance	CDR3aa	CDR3nt
TRBV6-1	TRBJ2-7	TRBD2	-	CATQRELSYEQYF	TGTGCCACCCAGCGGGAACTCTCCTACGAGCAGTACTTC
TRBV28	TRBJ2-1	TRBD2	many	CASSQLAGVKNEQFF	TGTGCCAGCAGTCAACTAGCGGGAGTAAAGAATGAGCAGTTCTTC
TRBV12-3/TRBV12-4	TRBJ1-5	-	many	CASSLDSSNQPQHF	TGTGCCAGCAGCTTAGATTCCAGCAATCAGCCCCAGCATTTT
TRBV30	TRBJ2-3	-	-	CAWSVGSLVADTQYF	TGTGCCTGGAGTGTAGGTTCCCTAGTTGCAGATACGCAGTATTTT
TRBV20-1	TRBJ2-7	-	many	CSATPDTYEQYF	TGCAGTGCCACACCAGACACCTACGAGCAGTACTTC
TRBV28	TRBJ2-7	-	-	CASTTPSEQYF	TGTGCCAGCACCACCCCTAGCGAGCAGTACTTC
TRBV20-1	TRBJ2-1	TRBD2	-	CSARDSGLAGFRSQKSYNEQFF	TGCAGTGCTAGAGACTCGGGACTAGCGGGATTTCGATCGCAGAAATCCTACAATGAGCAGTTCTTC
TRBV7-9	TRBJ2-7	-	few	CASSLYPEVVGRQIYEQYF	TGTGCCAGCAGCTTATACCCAGAAGTGGTGGGGCGACAGATCTACGAGCAGTACTTC
TRBV20-1	TRBJ2-1	TRBD1	few	CSAETGGYNEQFF	TGCAGTGCCGAGACAGGGGGCTACAATGAGCAGTTCTTC
TRBV6-1	TRBJ1-5	TRBD1	-	CASSKQGDNQPQHF	TGTGCCAGCAGTAAACAGGGGGACAATCAGCCCCAGCATTTT
TRBV19	TRBJ1-3	-	-	CASSIIGGSGNTIYF	TGTGCCAGTAGTATAATCGGAGGCTCTGGAAACACCATATATTTT
TRBV5-1	TRBJ1-1	-	-	CASSATVMNTEAFF	TGCGCCAGCAGCGCGACAGTTATGAACACTGAAGCTTTCTTT
TRBV12-3/TRBV12-4	TRBJ2-2	-	-	CASSSRDTGELFF	TGTGCCAGCAGTTCACGGGACACCGGGGAGCTGTTTTTT